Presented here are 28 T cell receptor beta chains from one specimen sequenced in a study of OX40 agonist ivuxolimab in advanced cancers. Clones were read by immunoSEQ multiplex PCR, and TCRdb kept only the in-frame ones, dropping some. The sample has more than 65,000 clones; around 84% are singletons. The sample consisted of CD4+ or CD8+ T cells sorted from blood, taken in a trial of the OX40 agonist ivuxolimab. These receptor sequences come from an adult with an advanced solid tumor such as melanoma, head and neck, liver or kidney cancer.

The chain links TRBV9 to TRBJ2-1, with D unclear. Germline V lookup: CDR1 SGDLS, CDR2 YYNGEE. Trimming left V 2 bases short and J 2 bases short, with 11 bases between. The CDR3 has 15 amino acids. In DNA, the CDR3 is TGTGCCAGCAGCGTCCAAGCTACAGCCTACAATGAGCAGTTCTTC. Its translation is CASSVQATAYNEQFF. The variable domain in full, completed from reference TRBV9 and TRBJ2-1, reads DSGVTQTPKHLITATGQRVTLRCSPRSGDLSVYWYQQSLDQGLQFLIQYYNGEERAKGNILERFSAQQFPDLHSELNLSSLELGDSALYFCASSVQATAYNEQFFGPGTRLTVL.

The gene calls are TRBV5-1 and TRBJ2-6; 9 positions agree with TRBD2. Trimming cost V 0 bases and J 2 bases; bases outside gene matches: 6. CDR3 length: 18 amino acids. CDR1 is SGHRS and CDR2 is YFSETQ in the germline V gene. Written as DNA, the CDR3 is TGCGCCAGCAGCTTGGAAGGCGGGAGGGCCGCTGGGGCCAACGTCCTGACTTTC. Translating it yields CASSLEGGRAAGANVLTF.

The CDR3 DNA reads as TGTGCCAGCAGCTTTGGCCCCCCGGGACGGGTTAATTCACCCCTCCACTTT. It translates to CASSFGPPGRVNSPLHF. The chain has TRBV7-2 and TRBJ1-6; tentative D call: TRBD1 (5 bases). CDR1 is SGHTA, CDR2 FQGNSA, per germline. The CDR3 runs to 17 residues. The V end lost 3 bases, the J end lost 6 bases, and 18 bases lay between the germline ends.

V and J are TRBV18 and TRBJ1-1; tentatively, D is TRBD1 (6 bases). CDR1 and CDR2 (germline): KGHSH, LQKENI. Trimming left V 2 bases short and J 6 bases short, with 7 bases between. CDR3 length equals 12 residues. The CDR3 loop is CASSPGGSEAFF. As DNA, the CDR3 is TGTGCCAGCTCACCAGGGGGCTCTGAAGCTTTCTTT.

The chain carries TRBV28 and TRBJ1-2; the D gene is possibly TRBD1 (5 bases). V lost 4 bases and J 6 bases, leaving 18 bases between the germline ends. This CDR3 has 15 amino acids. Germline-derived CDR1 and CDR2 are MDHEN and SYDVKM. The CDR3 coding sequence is TGTGCCAGCAGTTCCTACGGAGGGCAGGGTCATGGCTACACCTTC. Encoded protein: CASSSYGGQGHGYTF.

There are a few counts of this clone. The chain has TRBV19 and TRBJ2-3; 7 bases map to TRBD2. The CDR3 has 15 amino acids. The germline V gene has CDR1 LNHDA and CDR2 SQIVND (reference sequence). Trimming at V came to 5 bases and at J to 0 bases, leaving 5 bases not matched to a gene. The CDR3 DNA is TGTGCCAGTAGTTGGCGGGGGTCTAGCACAGATACGCAGTATTTT. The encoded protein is CASSWRGSSTDTQYF.

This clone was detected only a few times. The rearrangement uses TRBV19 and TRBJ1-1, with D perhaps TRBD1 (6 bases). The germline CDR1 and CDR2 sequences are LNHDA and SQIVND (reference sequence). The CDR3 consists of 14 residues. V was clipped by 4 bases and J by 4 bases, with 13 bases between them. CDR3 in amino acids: CASSRADRSTEAFF. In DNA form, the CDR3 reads TGTGCCAGTAGTAGGGCCGACAGGAGCACTGAAGCTTTCTTT.

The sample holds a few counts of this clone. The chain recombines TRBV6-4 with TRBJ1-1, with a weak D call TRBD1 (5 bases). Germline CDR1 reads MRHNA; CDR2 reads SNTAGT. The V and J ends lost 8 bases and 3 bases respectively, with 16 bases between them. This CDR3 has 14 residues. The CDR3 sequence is CASLSYRRDTEAFF. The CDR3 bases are TGTGCCAGCCTATCGTACAGGAGGGACACTGAAGCTTTCTTT.

DNA of the CDR3: TGTGCTAGTGGTTTGTTATTCGGACTAGCGAGCGACACAGATACGCAGTATTTT. This sequence encodes CASGLLFGLASDTDTQYF. The chain carries TRBV12-5 and TRBJ2-3, with 9 bases lining up with TRBD2. There are 18 residues in the CDR3. Trimming at V came to 2 bases and at J to 2 bases, leaving 11 bases not matched to a gene. Germline assignment: CDR1 LGHNT and CDR2 FRNRAP.

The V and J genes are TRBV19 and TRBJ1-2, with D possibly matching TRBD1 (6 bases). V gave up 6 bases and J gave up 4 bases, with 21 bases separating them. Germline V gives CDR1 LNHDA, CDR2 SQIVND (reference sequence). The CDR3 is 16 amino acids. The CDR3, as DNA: TGTGCCAGTAGCCCCCCGGGACAAGGGTCTACCTATGGCTACACCTTC. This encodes CASSPPGQGSTYGYTF.

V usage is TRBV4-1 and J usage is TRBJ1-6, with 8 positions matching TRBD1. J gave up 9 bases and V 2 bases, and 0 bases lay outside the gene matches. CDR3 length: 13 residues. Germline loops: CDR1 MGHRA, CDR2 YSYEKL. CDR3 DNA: TGCGCCAGCAGCCAACAGGGGGCTTCACCCCTCCACTTT. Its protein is CASSQQGASPLHF.

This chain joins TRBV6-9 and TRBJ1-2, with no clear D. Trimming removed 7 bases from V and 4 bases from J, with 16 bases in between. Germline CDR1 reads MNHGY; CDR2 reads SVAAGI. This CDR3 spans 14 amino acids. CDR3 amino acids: CASTSGSRIYGYTF. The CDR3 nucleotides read TGTGCCAGCACCTCTGGGAGCAGGATCTATGGCTACACCTTC.

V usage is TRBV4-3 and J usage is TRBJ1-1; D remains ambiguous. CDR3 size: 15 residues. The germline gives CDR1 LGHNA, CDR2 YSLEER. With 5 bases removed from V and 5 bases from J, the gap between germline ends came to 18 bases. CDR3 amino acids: CASSTREGLGTEAFF. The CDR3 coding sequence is TGCGCCAGCAGCACCCGAGAGGGCCTGGGGACTGAAGCTTTCTTT.

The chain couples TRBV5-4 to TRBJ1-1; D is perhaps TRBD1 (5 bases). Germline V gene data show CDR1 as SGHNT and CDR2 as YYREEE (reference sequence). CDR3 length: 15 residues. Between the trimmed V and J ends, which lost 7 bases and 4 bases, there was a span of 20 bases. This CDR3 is CASFVGASVLTEAFF. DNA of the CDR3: TGTGCCAGCTTCGTAGGGGCCTCAGTCCTCACTGAAGCTTTCTTT. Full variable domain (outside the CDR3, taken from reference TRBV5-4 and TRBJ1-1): ETGVTQSPTHLIKTRGQQVTLRCSSQSGHNTVSWYQQALGQGPQFIFQYYREEENGRGNFPPRFSGLQFPNYSSELNVNALELDDSALYLCASFVGASVLTEAFFGQGTRLTVV.

CDR3 nucleotides: TGTGCCAGCAGCGCCGAACAGGGGGCTTCAGATACGCAGTATTTT. Translating gives CASSAEQGASDTQYF. The rearrangement links TRBV2 to TRBJ2-3, with TRBD1 matching over 9 bases. V lost 6 bases to trimming and J lost 4 bases; unmatched junction nucleotides: 8. Germline CDR1 is SNHLY and CDR2 is FYNNEI. This CDR3 has 15 amino acids.

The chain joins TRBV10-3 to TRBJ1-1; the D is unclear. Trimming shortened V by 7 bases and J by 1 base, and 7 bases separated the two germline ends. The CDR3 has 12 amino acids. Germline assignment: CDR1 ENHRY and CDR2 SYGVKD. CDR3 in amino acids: CAITEGNTEAFF. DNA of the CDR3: TGTGCCATCACCGAAGGGAACACTGAAGCTTTCTTT.

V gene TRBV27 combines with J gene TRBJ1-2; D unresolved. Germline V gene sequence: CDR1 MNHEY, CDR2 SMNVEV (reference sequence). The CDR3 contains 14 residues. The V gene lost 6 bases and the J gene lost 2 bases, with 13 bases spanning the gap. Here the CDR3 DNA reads TGTGCCAGCAGGTATAACAGACAAAACTATGGCTACACCTTC. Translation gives CASRYNRQNYGYTF.

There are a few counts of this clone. The CDR3 DNA is TGCGCCAGCAGCCAAGATGGGGGCAGGTACGGCTATGGCTACACCTTC. It translates to CASSQDGGRYGYGYTF. The chain links TRBV4-1 to TRBJ1-2; possibly TRBD1 for D (6 bases). V dropped 0 bases and J dropped 4 bases, with 15 bases sitting between them. CDR1 and CDR2 from the germline V gene are MGHRA and YSYEKL. This CDR3 region has 16 residues.

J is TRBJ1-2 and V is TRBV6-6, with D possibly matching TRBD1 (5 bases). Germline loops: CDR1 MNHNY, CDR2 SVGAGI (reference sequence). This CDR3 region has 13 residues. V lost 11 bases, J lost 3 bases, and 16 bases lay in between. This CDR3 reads CAGGGGSDYGYTF. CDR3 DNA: TGTGCCGGCGGGGGAGGCTCGGACTATGGCTACACCTTC.

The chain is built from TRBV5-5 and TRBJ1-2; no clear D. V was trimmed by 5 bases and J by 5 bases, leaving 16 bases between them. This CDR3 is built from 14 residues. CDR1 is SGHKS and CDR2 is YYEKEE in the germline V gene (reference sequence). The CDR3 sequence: CASRDVLTPYGYTF. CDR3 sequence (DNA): TGTGCCAGCAGAGATGTCTTAACACCTTATGGCTACACCTTC.

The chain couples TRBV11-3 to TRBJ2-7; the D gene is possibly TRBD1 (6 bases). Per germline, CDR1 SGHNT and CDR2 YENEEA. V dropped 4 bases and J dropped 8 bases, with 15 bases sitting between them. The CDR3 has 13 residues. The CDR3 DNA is TGTGCCAGCAGCTCCCAACGGTGGGGGCAGCAGTACTTC. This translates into CASSSQRWGQQYF.

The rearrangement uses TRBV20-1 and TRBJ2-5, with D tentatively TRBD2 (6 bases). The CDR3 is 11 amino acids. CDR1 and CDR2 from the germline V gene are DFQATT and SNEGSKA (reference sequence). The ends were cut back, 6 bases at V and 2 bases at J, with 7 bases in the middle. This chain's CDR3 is CSAAGQETQYF. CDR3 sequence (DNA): TGCAGTGCCGCGGGACAAGAGACCCAGTACTTC.

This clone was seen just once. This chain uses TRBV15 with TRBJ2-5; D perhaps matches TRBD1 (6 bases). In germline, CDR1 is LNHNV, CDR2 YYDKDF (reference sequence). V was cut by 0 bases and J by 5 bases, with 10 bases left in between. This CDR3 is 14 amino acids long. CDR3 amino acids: CATSRDRGEETQYF. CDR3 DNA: TGTGCCACCAGCAGAGACAGGGGTGAGGAGACCCAGTACTTC.

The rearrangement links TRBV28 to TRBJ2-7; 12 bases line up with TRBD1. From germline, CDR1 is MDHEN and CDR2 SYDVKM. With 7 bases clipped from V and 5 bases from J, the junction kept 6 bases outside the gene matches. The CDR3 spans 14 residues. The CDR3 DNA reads TGTGCCAGCACTTCCGGGACAGGGGGCAACGAGCAGTACTTC. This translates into CASTSGTGGNEQYF.

The DNA of the CDR3 is TGTGCCAGCAGTTTCAAGGGGCAGGGGGCTTTCTTT. Residues: CASSFKGQGAFF. The J gene is TRBJ1-1, the V gene TRBV28, with D possibly matching TRBD1 (6 bases). Per the germline V gene, CDR1 is MDHEN and CDR2 is SYDVKM. The CDR3 is 12 amino acids. The V gene lost 3 bases and the J gene lost 11 bases, with 13 bases spanning the gap.

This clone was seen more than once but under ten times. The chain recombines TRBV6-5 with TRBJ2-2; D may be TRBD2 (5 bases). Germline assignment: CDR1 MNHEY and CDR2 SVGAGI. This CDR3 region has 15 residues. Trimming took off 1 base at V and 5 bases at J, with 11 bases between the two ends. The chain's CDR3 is CASSYWRVETGELFF. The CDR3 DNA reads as TGTGCCAGCAGTTACTGGCGGGTAGAGACCGGGGAGCTGTTTTTT.

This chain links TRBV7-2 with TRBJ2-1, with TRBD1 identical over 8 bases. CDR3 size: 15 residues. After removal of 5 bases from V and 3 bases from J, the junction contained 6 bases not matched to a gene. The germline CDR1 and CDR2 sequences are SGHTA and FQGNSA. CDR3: CASSAGQGYYNEQFF. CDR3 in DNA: TGTGCCAGCAGCGCCGGACAGGGATACTACAATGAGCAGTTCTTC.

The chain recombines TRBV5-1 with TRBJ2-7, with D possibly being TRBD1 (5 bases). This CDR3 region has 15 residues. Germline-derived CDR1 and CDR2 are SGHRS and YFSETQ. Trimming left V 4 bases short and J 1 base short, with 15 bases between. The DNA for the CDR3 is TGCGCCAGCAGCCAGGGCGACCACAGATCCTACGAGCAGTACTTC. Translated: CASSQGDHRSYEQYF. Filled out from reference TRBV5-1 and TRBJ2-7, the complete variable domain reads KAGVTQTPRYLIKTRGQQVTLSCSPISGHRSVSWYQQTPGQGLQFLFEYFSETQRNKGNFPGRFSGRQFSNSRSEMNVSTLELGDSALYLCASSQGDHRSYEQYFGPGTRLTVT.